Sequencing of this T cell receptor beta chain was carried out in a study of blood T cell repertoires in COVID-19 (dated by TCRdb to 2020 to 2022). The study in broad terms: Samples from collaborators originated in the United States, Italy and Spain and spanned both the acute and convalescent phases of COVID-19. Sample metadata almost always included a de-identified subject ID, COVID-19 status, age in years and sex. Samples came from the ongoing ImmuneRACE study (first 160 participants) plus 1,254 subjects from 6 global collaborators. The material from the prospective study consisted of cDNA or gDNA derived from T cells, B-cell-depleted T cells, or PBMCs. Subjects who had been exposed to COVID-19, were actively infected with it, or had recovered from it provided the deeply sampled blood TCRbeta repertoires that made up the dataset. Where HLA class I and class II types were available, the types were taken from metadata supplied by the sample provider, not from assay-based typing. The repertoires were released in a freely available public database meant as a resource for research on the immune response to SARS-CoV-2.

This clone was picked up one time. Its recognized antigen is unknown. The input lacks base qualities; no much larger clone sits a single base away. The full study reports these points: Clinical and demographic metadata were provided uncurated, with the amount varying by source and participant.

The CDR3, cysteine through phenylalanine, is 13 amino acids long. The entry retains the CDR3 DNA only, 39 bases that are in frame from base 1. The germline V gene encodes CDR1 MNHNY and CDR2 SVGAGI (reference sequence). Relative to germline, V is 8 bases shorter and J is 0 bases shorter, with 10 bases between their ends. Each collaborating institution followed its own protocols to collect whole blood in K2EDTA tubes. For TCRbeta analysis, collaborators shipped samples as frozen whole blood, isolated PBMCs, or DNA extracted from either of those sample types. The immunoSEQ Assay, a bias-controlled multiplex PCR, was used to amplify TCRbeta CDR3 regions from genomic DNA. The original methods were these. Nucleated cell counts per sample were estimated from amplification of reference gene primers within the assay. To quantify the absolute abundance of each unique TCRbeta CDR3 rearrangement, sequence reads were collapsed and filtered. For each sample, productive Simpson clonality was calculated as the square root of Simpson's diversity index over productive rearrangements. TCRdb took over this immuneACCESS table, retaining in-frame rearrangements with V and J assigned. Such tables are incomplete; in checked studies, under half of the missing clones stem from an unresolved V gene, and the remainder is unexplained. The V and J calls and clone size come from that table; D and trimming were worked out from the DNA. The sample records 100,000 to 150,000 clones, roughly 88% of which are singletons. The ten largest clones capture 9% to 12% of the sample.

Sequenced: peripheral blood. The sequence links TRBV6-6 to TRBJ1-1; the D segment could be TRBD1, given 5 matching bases. The receptor was derived from a man aged 45-65 years with acute or convalescent COVID-19. The CDR3 protein is CASSQGLNTEAFF. The DNA sequence is given as TGTGCCAGCTCCCAGGGCTTGAACACTGAAGCTTTCTTT.